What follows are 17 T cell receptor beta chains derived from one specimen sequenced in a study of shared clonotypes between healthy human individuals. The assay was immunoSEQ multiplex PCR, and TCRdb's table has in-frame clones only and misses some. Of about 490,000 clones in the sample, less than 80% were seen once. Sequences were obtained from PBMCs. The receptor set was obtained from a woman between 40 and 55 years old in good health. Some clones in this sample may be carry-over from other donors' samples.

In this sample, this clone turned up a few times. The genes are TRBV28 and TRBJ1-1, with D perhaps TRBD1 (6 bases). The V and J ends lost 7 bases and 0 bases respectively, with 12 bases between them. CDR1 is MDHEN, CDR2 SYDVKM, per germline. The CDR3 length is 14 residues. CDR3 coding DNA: TGTGCCAGCACCTCTCAGGGGATGAACACTGAAGCTTTCTTT. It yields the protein CASTSQGMNTEAFF.

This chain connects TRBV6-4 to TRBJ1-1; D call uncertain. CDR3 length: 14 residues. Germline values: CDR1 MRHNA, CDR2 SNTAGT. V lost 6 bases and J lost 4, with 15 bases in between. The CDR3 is CASRLDPLATEAFF. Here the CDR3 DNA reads TGTGCCAGCAGACTGGACCCCCTGGCCACTGAAGCTTTCTTT.

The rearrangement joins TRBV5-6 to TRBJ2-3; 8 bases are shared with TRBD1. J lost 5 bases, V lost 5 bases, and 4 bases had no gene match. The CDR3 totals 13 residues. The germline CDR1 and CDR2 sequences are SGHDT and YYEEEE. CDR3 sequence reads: CASRTGGGDTQYF. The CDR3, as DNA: TGTGCCAGCAGAACAGGGGGTGGAGATACGCAGTATTTT.

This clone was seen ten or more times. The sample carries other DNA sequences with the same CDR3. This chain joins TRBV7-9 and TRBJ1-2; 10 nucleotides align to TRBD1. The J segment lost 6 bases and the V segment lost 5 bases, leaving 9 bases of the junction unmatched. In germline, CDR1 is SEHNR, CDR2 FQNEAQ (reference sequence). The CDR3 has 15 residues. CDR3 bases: TGTGCCAGCAGCCCGGGACAGGGGCGCCGCCATGGCTACACCTTC. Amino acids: CASSPGQGRRHGYTF.

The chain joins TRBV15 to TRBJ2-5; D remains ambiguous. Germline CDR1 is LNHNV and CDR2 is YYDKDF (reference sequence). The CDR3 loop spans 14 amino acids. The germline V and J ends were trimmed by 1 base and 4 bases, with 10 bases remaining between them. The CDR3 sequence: CATSRGYSGETQYF. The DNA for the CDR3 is TGTGCCACCAGCAGAGGCTACTCGGGAGAGACCCAGTACTTC.

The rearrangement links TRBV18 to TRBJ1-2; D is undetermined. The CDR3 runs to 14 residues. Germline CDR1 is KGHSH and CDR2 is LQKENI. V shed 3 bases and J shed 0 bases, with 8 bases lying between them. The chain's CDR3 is CASSPGGANYGYTF. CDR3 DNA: TGTGCCAGCTCACCCGGCGGAGCTAACTATGGCTACACCTTC.

CDR3 bases: TGTGCCAGCAGCCCAGCTAGCGGTAGCACAGATACGCAGTATTTT. It encodes CASSPASGSTDTQYF. The rearrangement joins TRBV28 to TRBJ2-3; 7 positions match TRBD2. The CDR3 sequence is 15 residues long. The V and J ends lost 6 bases and 0 bases, in that order; junction bases with no gene match: 6. Germline values: CDR1 MDHEN, CDR2 SYDVKM.

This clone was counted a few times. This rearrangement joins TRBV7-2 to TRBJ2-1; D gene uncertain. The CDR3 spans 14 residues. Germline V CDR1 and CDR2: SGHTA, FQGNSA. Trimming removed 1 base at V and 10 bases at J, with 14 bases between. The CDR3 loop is CASSLVAVSHEQFF. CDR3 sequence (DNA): TGTGCCAGCAGCTTAGTCGCAGTTTCCCACGAGCAGTTCTTC.

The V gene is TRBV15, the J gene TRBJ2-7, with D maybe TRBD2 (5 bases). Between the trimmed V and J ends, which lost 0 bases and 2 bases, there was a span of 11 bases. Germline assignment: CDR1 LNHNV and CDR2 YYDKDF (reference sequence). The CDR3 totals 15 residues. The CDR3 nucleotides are TGTGCCACCAGCAGAGATGTGAGGGAACCCTACGAGCAGTACTTC. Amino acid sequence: CATSRDVREPYEQYF.

The CDR3 coding sequence is TGTGCCAGCAGTCTGGACAGGGCCGGTGGCTACACCTTC. It yields the protein CASSLDRAGGYTF. J is TRBJ1-2 and V is TRBV6-5, with TRBD1 matching over 8 bases. Germline V lookup: CDR1 MNHEY, CDR2 SVGAGI. J was trimmed by 7 bases and V by 5 bases; bases with no gene match: 6. The CDR3 is 13 residues long.

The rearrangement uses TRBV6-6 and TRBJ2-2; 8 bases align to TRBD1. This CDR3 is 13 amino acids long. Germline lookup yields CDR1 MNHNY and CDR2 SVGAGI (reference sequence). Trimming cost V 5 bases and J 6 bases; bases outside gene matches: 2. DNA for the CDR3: TGTGCCAGCAGTACAGGGGGTGCCGGGGAGCTGTTTTTT. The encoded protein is CASSTGGAGELFF.

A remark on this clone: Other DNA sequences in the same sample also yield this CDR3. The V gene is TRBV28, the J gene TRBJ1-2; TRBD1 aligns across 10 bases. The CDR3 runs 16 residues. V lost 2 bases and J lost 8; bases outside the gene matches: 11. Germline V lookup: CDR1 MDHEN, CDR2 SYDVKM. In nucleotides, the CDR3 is TGTGCCAGCAGTTTAGTGGGGACAGGGGAGGTCGGAGGCTACACCTTC. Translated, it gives CASSLVGTGEVGGYTF.

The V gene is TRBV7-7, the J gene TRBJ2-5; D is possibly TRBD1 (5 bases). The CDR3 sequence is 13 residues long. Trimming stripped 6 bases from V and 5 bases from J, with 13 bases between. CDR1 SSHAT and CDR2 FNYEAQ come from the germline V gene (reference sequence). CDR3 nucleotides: TGTGCCAGCAGACCCTCAGGGTTGGAGACCCAGTACTTC. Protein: CASRPSGLETQYF.

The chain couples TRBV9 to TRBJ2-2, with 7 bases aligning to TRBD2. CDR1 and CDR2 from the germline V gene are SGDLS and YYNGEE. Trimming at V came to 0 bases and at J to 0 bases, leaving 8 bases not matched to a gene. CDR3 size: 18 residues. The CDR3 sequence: CASSVAARLAANTGELFF. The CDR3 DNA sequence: TGTGCCAGCAGCGTAGCTGCGAGACTAGCAGCGAACACCGGGGAGCTGTTTTTT.

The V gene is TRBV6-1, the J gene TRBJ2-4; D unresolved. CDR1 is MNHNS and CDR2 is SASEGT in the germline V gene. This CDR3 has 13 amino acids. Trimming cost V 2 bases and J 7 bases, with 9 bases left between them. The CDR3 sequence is CASSESRSNIQYF. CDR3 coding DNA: TGTGCCAGCAGTGAAAGTAGAAGTAACATTCAGTACTTC.

CDR3 DNA sequence: TGCGCCAGCAGCTTTACAAGAGGGGATACGCAGTATTTT. Its translation is CASSFTRGDTQYF. V and J are TRBV5-1 and TRBJ2-3, with TRBD2 as a possible D gene (5 bases). The V gene's germline CDR1 is SGHRS and CDR2 YFSETQ. Trimming left V 2 bases short and J 6 bases short, with 10 bases between. The length of the CDR3 is 13 residues.

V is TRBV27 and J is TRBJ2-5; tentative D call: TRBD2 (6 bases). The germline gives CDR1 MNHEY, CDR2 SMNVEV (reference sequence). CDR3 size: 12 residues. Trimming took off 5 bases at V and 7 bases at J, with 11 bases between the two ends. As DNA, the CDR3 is TGTGCCAGCAGTCAACTGGAGGGGACCCAGTACTTC. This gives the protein CASSQLEGTQYF.